Listed here is a single T cell receptor beta chain. Original handling: Estimated nucleated cell counts came from reference gene primer amplification. Here immunoSEQ multiplex PCR was the method, and the copy in TCRdb shows in-frame clones only, minus some. D and trimming were read from the DNA, whereas the V and J calls and clone size are those reported in that table. The table records some 30,000 clones, about 91% of them present only once. The record originates from a study of blood T cell repertoires in COVID-19. About the research overall: Researchers got acute and convalescent COVID-19 samples from the United States, Italy and Spain. The analysed material was cDNA or gDNA that came from T cells, B-cell-depleted T cells, or PBMCs.

CDR3 size: 15 residues. V was cut by 6 bases and J by 0 bases, with 12 bases left in between. Looked up from germline, CDR1 is LNHDA and CDR2 is SQIVND (reference sequence). The TCR sequence derives from a human donor with acute or convalescent COVID-19. The donor label of this sample is uncertain. The sequenced sample consisted of peripheral blood. This chain connects TRBV19 to TRBJ1-5; D may be TRBD1 (5 bases). The chain's CDR3 is CASRAGLPSNQPQHF. The DNA for the CDR3 is TGTGCCAGTAGGGCGGGACTTCCTAGCAATCAGCCCCAGCATTTT.